Shown below are 22 T cell receptor beta chains from a single sample sequenced in a study of shared clonotypes between healthy human individuals. Profiling relied on immunoSEQ multiplex PCR, and the TCRdb table lists in-frame clones only, not all of them. The repertoire holds about 490,000 clones, around 80% seen once, with more than 10% in the top ten. The sequenced material came from PBMCs. The receptors derive from a woman aged 35 to 49 in good health. Some clones in this sample may be carry-over from other donors' samples.

V usage is TRBV14 and J usage is TRBJ1-1, with 7 positions matching TRBD1. Germline V lookup: CDR1 SGHDN, CDR2 FVKESK. The CDR3 loop spans 15 amino acids. J gave up 3 bases and V 1 base, and 5 bases lay outside the gene matches. CDR3 loop: CASSQGQGGDTEAFF. CDR3 sequence (DNA): TGTGCCAGCAGCCAAGGACAGGGCGGAGACACTGAAGCTTTCTTT.

This chain joins TRBV28 and TRBJ2-4; D possibly corresponds to TRBD2 (7 bases). V was cut by 6 bases and J by 12 bases, with 15 bases left in between. The CDR3 covers 12 residues. Germline CDR1 reads MDHEN; CDR2 reads SYDVKM. Written as DNA, the CDR3 is TGTGCCAGCAGCATTAGTGGGGGGGCTCAGTACTTC. Encoded protein: CASSISGGAQYF. Complete variable domain (other parts from reference TRBV28 and TRBJ2-4): DVKVTQSSRYLVKRTGEKVFLECVQDMDHENMFWYRQDPGLGLRLIYFSYDVKMKEKGDIPEGYSVSREKKERFSLILESASTNQTSMYLCASSISGGAQYFGAGTRLSVL.

This clone came up a few times. V and J are TRBV30 and TRBJ1-3, with D maybe TRBD1 (5 bases). The V and J ends lost 6 bases and 4 bases respectively, with 10 bases between them. The CDR3 consists of 12 residues. Germline V lookup: CDR1 GTSNPN, CDR2 SVGIG (reference sequence). The CDR3 reads CACEGFGNTIYF. The CDR3 region has the DNA TGTGCCTGCGAGGGGTTCGGAAACACCATATATTTT.

Points on this clone: A read error may be the cause here, since a much bigger clone is one base away. Other DNA variants within this sample encode the same CDR3. This chain connects TRBV7-9 to TRBJ2-3; 9 bases agree with TRBD1. Losses at the gene ends were 5 bases for V and 1 base for J; bases not matched to a gene: 1. This CDR3 has 14 residues. Germline-derived CDR1 and CDR2 are SEHNR and FQNEAQ (reference sequence). The CDR3 coding sequence is TGTGCCAGCAGCCGGGACAGGGGCACAGATACGCAGTATTTT. This translates into CASSRDRGTDTQYF.

The V call is TRBV4-1, the J call TRBJ2-2; 16 nucleotides match TRBD2. V lost 2 bases and J lost 0; bases outside the gene matches: 6. Germline V lookup: CDR1 MGHRA, CDR2 YSYEKL. This CDR3 is built from 20 residues. The DNA for the CDR3 is TGCGCCAGCAGCCAATACGGGACTAGCGGGAGGGCCACGAACACCGGGGAGCTGTTTTTT. Translation gives CASSQYGTSGRATNTGELFF.

This clone was observed a single time. The chain uses TRBV28 and TRBJ1-2; D uncertain. V dropped 9 bases and J dropped 3 bases, with 20 bases sitting between them. The germline CDR1 and CDR2 sequences are MDHEN and SYDVKM. This CDR3 region has 15 residues. The CDR3 sequence: CASSNPRGSDYGYTF. CDR3 DNA sequence: TGTGCCAGTAGCAACCCCCGGGGTTCCGACTATGGCTACACCTTC.

This chain joins TRBV10-1 and TRBJ1-6, with 8 positions matching TRBD1. This CDR3 has 16 residues. Germline V gives CDR1 WNHNN, CDR2 SYGVQD (reference sequence). J gave up 6 bases and V 1 base, and 5 bases lay outside the gene matches. In DNA, the CDR3 is TGCGCCAGCAGTGAGTGGGGACAGGAGGTTAATTCACCCCTCCACTTT. Protein product: CASSEWGQEVNSPLHF.

Turning to this clone: This sample also contains other DNA sequences that code for the same CDR3. The chain links TRBV5-4 to TRBJ1-2; D is unresolved. The CDR3 is 12 residues long. Germline CDR1 and CDR2: SGHNT and YYREEE (reference sequence). Trimming removed 0 bases from V and 4 bases from J, with 4 bases in between. The CDR3 is CASSLDSYGYTF. Here the CDR3 DNA reads TGTGCCAGCAGCTTGGACAGCTATGGCTACACCTTC.

V is TRBV2 and J is TRBJ2-3, with D unclear. The CDR3 covers 12 residues. Germline CDR1 SNHLY, CDR2 FYNNEI. The V and J ends lost 8 bases and 2 bases respectively, with 8 bases between them. This CDR3 is CASALDTDTQYF. For the CDR3, the DNA is TGTGCCAGCGCGCTCGACACAGATACGCAGTATTTT.

The gene calls are TRBV4-1 and TRBJ1-4, with D possibly being TRBD1 (5 bases). Trimming pared 0 bases from V and 8 bases from J, leaving 16 bases between. The CDR3 contains 16 residues. CDR1 and CDR2 from the germline V gene are MGHRA and YSYEKL. In nucleotides, the CDR3 is TGCGCCAGCAGCCAAGACGGGGGTTTTAATGGGGAAAAACTGTTTTTT. This encodes CASSQDGGFNGEKLFF.

The genes are TRBV5-6 and TRBJ2-5, with D perhaps TRBD2 (6 bases). V was pared by 2 bases and J by 5 bases, with 13 bases between. CDR3 length: 14 residues. The germline V gene has CDR1 SGHDT and CDR2 YYEEEE. CDR3 loop: CASSFGASAETQYF. The CDR3, as DNA: TGTGCCAGCAGCTTTGGAGCTAGCGCCGAGACCCAGTACTTC.

The V and J genes are TRBV28 and TRBJ1-2; D gene unclear. The CDR3 sequence is 15 residues long. Germline CDR1 is MDHEN and CDR2 is SYDVKM. Trimming pared 2 bases from V and 4 bases from J, leaving 14 bases between. CDR3 loop: CASSLRSVGIYGYTF. The DNA for the CDR3 is TGTGCCAGCAGTTTACGGTCGGTGGGGATCTATGGCTACACCTTC.

The chain has TRBV10-3 and TRBJ2-5; D is perhaps TRBD1 (6 bases). The CDR3 loop spans 13 amino acids. Germline V gene data show CDR1 as ENHRY and CDR2 as SYGVKD. V was clipped by 9 bases and J by 2 bases, with 13 bases between them. The CDR3 loop reads CAISTGQQETQYF. The CDR3 DNA reads as TGTGCCATTTCAACCGGACAGCAAGAGACCCAGTACTTC.

The chain employs TRBV18 and TRBJ1-2, with D maybe TRBD1 (5 bases). This CDR3 comprises 15 residues. V was cut by 5 bases and J by 0 bases, with 13 bases left in between. Germline V gene data show CDR1 as KGHSH and CDR2 as LQKENI. The CDR3 reads CASSTGPPANYGYTF. DNA for the CDR3: TGTGCCAGCTCAACGGGGCCTCCTGCTAACTATGGCTACACCTTC.

The chain uses TRBV7-3 and TRBJ1-5, with 8 nucleotides matching TRBD1. The CDR3 length is 15 residues. V shed 1 base, J shed 5 bases, and the junction held 4 bases outside the gene matches. The V gene's germline CDR1 is SGHTA and CDR2 FQGTGA. The CDR3: CASSLKVRGHQPQHF. The CDR3 DNA reads as TGTGCCAGCAGCTTAAAGGTCAGGGGGCATCAGCCCCAGCATTTT.

This rearrangement joins TRBV5-6 to TRBJ1-2; D gene uncertain. Germline lookup yields CDR1 SGHDT and CDR2 YYEEEE. The CDR3 runs 15 residues. V was shortened by 0 bases and J by 3 bases, with 12 bases between the two germline ends. CDR3 region: CASSLAGDPHYGYTF. The CDR3 DNA sequence: TGTGCCAGCAGCTTGGCGGGAGACCCTCACTATGGCTACACCTTC.

This chain connects TRBV4-1 to TRBJ2-7; the match to TRBD2 covers 11 bases. Trimming took 1 base from V and 2 from J; bases not matched to a gene: 16. The CDR3 contains 20 residues. CDR1 and CDR2 (germline): MGHRA, YSYEKL. The CDR3, as DNA: TGCGCCAGCAGCCAAGTTGAAGCCGTCGGACTAGCGGGTAGGGCCTACGAGCAGTACTTC. Protein: CASSQVEAVGLAGRAYEQYF.

The chain recombines TRBV5-8 with TRBJ2-5; D call uncertain. Between the trimmed V and J ends, which lost 0 bases and 0 bases, there was a span of 6 bases. In germline, CDR1 is SGHTS, CDR2 YDEGEE. This CDR3 is built from 14 residues. CDR3 loop: CASSLALHQETQYF. CDR3 in DNA: TGTGCCAGCAGCTTGGCCTTACACCAAGAGACCCAGTACTTC.

This rearrangement joins TRBV7-9 to TRBJ2-1; 12 bases match TRBD2. V lost 5 bases, J lost 8 bases, and 4 bases stayed unmatched. Germline CDR1 reads SEHNR; CDR2 reads FQNEAQ (reference sequence). The CDR3 is 14 amino acids. The CDR3 region is CASSPSGREDEQFF. The CDR3, as DNA: TGTGCCAGCAGCCCTAGCGGGAGGGAGGATGAGCAGTTCTTC.

A remark on this clone: A single base separates this from a much larger clone, so it may be a read error. The chain is built from TRBV7-2 and TRBJ1-1, with D unresolved. Per the germline V gene, CDR1 is SGHTA and CDR2 is FQGNSA. The ends were cut back, 8 bases at V and 3 bases at J, with 13 bases in the middle. The CDR3 runs to 13 residues. CDR3 amino acids: CASAGTVDTEAFF. The CDR3 DNA is TGTGCCAGCGCGGGAACAGTGGACACTGAAGCTTTCTTT.

The genes are TRBV7-9 and TRBJ2-2; the match to TRBD1 covers 7 bases. V lost 1 base, J lost 1 base, and 0 bases stayed unmatched. Germline loops: CDR1 SEHNR, CDR2 FQNEAQ (reference sequence). This CDR3 has 15 residues. CDR3 protein: CASSLGTGNTGELFF. The CDR3 DNA follows: TGTGCCAGCAGCTTAGGGACAGGGAACACCGGGGAGCTGTTTTTT. Drawing the rest from reference TRBV7-9 and TRBJ2-2, the complete variable domain is DTGVSQNPRHKITKRGQNVTFRCDPISEHNRLYWYRQTLGQGPEFLTYFQNEAQLEKSRLLSDRFSAERPKGSFSTLEIQRTEQGDSAMYLCASSLGTGNTGELFFGEGSRLTVL.

This clone was found once. This sequence joins TRBV5-4 and TRBJ2-6; D unclear. With 4 bases removed from V and 0 bases from J, the gap between germline ends came to 8 bases. The V gene's germline CDR1 is SGHNT and CDR2 YYREEE (reference sequence). This CDR3 contains 15 residues. This CDR3 reads CASSDYSSGANVLTF. CDR3 in DNA: TGTGCCAGCAGCGATTACAGCTCTGGGGCCAACGTCCTGACTTTC.